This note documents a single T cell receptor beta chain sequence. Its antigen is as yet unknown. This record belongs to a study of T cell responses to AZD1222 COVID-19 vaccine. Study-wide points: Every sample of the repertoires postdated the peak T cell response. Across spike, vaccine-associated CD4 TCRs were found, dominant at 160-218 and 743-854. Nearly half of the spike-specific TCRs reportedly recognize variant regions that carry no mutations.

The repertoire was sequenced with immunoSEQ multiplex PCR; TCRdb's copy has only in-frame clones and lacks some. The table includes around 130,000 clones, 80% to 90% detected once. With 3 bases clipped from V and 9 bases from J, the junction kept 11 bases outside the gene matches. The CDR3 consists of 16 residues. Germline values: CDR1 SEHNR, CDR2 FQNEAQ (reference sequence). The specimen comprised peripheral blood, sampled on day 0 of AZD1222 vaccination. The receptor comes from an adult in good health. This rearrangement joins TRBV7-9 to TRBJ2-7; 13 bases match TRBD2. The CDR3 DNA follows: TGTGCCAGCAGCTTGGGGACTAGCGGGAACCTAATGGGGCAGTACTTC. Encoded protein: CASSLGTSGNLMGQYF.